The next 14 T cell receptor beta chains were all read from a single sample in a study of CD8+ T cells in alopecia areata (dated by TCRdb to between 2018 and 2020). The sample's time point label is to be understood as: 4 weeks on oral tofacitinib. The treatment or condition label here, explained by the study, means: oral pan-JAK inhibitor, 5-10 mg twice daily. Library preparation used the immunoSEQ multiplex PCR assay. To provide template for TCR sequencing, every sample had RNA extracted and reverse transcribed into cDNA. Here the immuneACCESS table is served through TCRdb, limited to in-frame sequences with V and J called. Missing clones are a known gap in these copies; in checked studies unresolved V genes cover under half, and the rest lacks a known reason. The sample contains roughly 190,000 clones, 50% to 60% of them found a single time. Together, the top ten hold around 3% of the sample. This sample comprised CD4+ T cells sorted from blood, obtained at week 4, from a patient treated with tofacitinib. Receptor source: a human donor with alopecia areata.

The rearrangement joins TRBV4-1 to TRBJ2-7, with D perhaps TRBD1 or TRBD2 (5 bases each). This CDR3 is built from 17 residues. Germline lookup yields CDR1 MGHRA and CDR2 YSYEKL. Trimming removed 0 bases at V and 3 bases at J, with 18 bases between. CDR3: CASSQERVGTPFYEQYF. In nucleotides, the CDR3 is TGCGCCAGCAGCCAAGAACGAGTGGGGACGCCTTTCTACGAGCAGTACTTC.

The chain carries TRBV25-1 and TRBJ2-5; 8 bases agree with TRBD1. Per germline, CDR1 MGHDK and CDR2 SYGVNS. The V gene end was trimmed by 6 bases and the J gene end by 1 base; junction bases not matched to a gene: 7. This CDR3 has 15 residues. The CDR3 protein is CASRGRTGTQETQYF. CDR3 coding DNA: TGTGCCAGCAGGGGGAGGACAGGGACCCAAGAGACCCAGTACTTC.

V gene TRBV30 combines with J gene TRBJ1-2; the D gene is possibly TRBD1 (6 bases). CDR1 is GTSNPN and CDR2 is SVGIG in the germline V gene (reference sequence). V was pared by 3 bases and J by 8 bases, with 16 bases between. The CDR3 contains 13 residues. The CDR3 loop is CAWSPRGVRGYTF. CDR3 bases: TGTGCCTGGAGCCCTAGGGGGGTACGAGGCTACACCTTC.

This clone was detected a few times. The chain recombines TRBV7-2 with TRBJ2-3, with 10 bases matching TRBD2. This CDR3 has 14 amino acids. With 6 bases clipped from V and 1 base from J, the junction kept 1 base outside the gene matches. Germline CDR1 SGHTA, CDR2 FQGNSA. CDR3 DNA: TGTGCCAGCAGTCTAGCGGGGGGCACAGATACGCAGTATTTT. Its translation is CASSLAGGTDTQYF.

V gene TRBV4-1 combines with J gene TRBJ2-7; D might be TRBD1 (5 bases). CDR1 is MGHRA and CDR2 is YSYEKL in the germline V gene. V shed 4 bases and J shed 2 bases, with 18 bases lying between them. The CDR3 has 16 residues. CDR3 protein: CASSPVITTDPYEQYF. DNA of the CDR3: TGCGCCAGCAGCCCAGTCATAACGACAGATCCCTACGAGCAGTACTTC.

This chain links TRBV30 with TRBJ1-4; perhaps TRBD1 as D (6 bases). Trimming removed 3 bases from V and 5 bases from J, with 16 bases in between. This CDR3 contains 15 residues. The germline CDR1 and CDR2 sequences are GTSNPN and SVGIG (reference sequence). The CDR3 protein is CAWRPWTAENEKLFF. CDR3 sequence (DNA): TGTGCCTGGAGGCCGTGGACAGCAGAGAATGAAAAACTGTTTTTT.

There are a few counts of this clone. This chain uses TRBV7-9 with TRBJ1-2, with 9 bases lining up with TRBD1. Germline V gene sequence: CDR1 SEHNR, CDR2 FQNEAQ (reference sequence). J was trimmed by 6 bases and V by 5 bases; bases with no gene match: 4. This CDR3 contains 13 residues. DNA of the CDR3: TGTGCCAGCAGCCGGACAGGGGAAGATGGCTACACCTTC. Encoded protein: CASSRTGEDGYTF.

This clone was seen a single time. The rearrangement uses TRBV29-1 and TRBJ2-7, with D possibly matching TRBD1 (5 bases). V was pared by 7 bases and J by 0 bases, with 13 bases between. The germline CDR1 and CDR2 sequences are SQVTM and ANQGSEA. CDR3 length: 13 residues. The CDR3 DNA is TGCAGCGGTGGAAGGGGATACTCCTACGAGCAGTACTTC. Protein sequence: CSGGRGYSYEQYF.

The chain couples TRBV5-1 to TRBJ1-3; D gene uncertain. The CDR3 loop spans 15 amino acids. With 4 bases removed from V and 5 bases from J, the gap between germline ends came to 16 bases. Germline loops: CDR1 SGHRS, CDR2 YFSETQ. The CDR3 sequence is CASSPRDRERNTIYF. CDR3 bases: TGCGCCAGCAGCCCGCGCGATAGGGAGAGAAACACCATATATTTT.

The table lists this clone with a few counts. The chain carries TRBV5-1 and TRBJ2-2; possible D gene TRBD1, 5 bases. This CDR3 is built from 17 residues. Germline V gene lookup returns CDR1 SGHRS and CDR2 YFSETQ. The V gene lost 0 bases and the J gene lost 0 bases, with 12 bases spanning the gap. The CDR3 bases are TGCGCCAGCAGCTTGGCCAGGGAAGTAACGAACACCGGGGAGCTGTTTTTT. Protein product: CASSLAREVTNTGELFF.

J is TRBJ1-5 and V is TRBV15; unclear D gene. The germline V gene has CDR1 LNHNV and CDR2 YYDKDF (reference sequence). This CDR3 is 12 amino acids long. Trimming took off 5 bases at V and 4 bases at J, with 6 bases between the two ends. CDR3 amino acids: CATSGFNQPQHF. The CDR3 nucleotides are TGTGCCACCAGCGGATTTAATCAGCCCCAGCATTTT.

This rearrangement joins TRBV4-3 to TRBJ2-2; the match to TRBD2 covers 8 bases. The V segment lost 3 bases and the J segment 1 base; nucleotides outside the gene matches: 4. Germline CDR1 is LGHNA and CDR2 is YSLEER. The CDR3 contains 16 residues. The CDR3 DNA reads as TGCGCCAGCAGCCAGCGGGGGGCCCTGAACACCGGGGAGCTGTTTTTT. Its translation is CASSQRGALNTGELFF.

The chain has TRBV28 and TRBJ1-6; 8 bases agree with TRBD1. Germline CDR1 is MDHEN and CDR2 is SYDVKM. The J segment lost 9 bases and the V segment lost 5 bases, leaving 6 bases of the junction unmatched. CDR3 length: 14 residues. The CDR3 DNA sequence: TGTGCCAGCAGTCTGCAGGGGGCTGGTTCACCCCTCCACTTT. Translation gives CASSLQGAGSPLHF. The full variable domain, in which reference TRBV28 and TRBJ1-6 provide the parts outside the CDR3, is DVKVTQSSRYLVKRTGEKVFLECVQDMDHENMFWYRQDPGLGLRLIYFSYDVKMKEKGDIPEGYSVSREKKERFSLILESASTNQTSMYLCASSLQGAGSPLHFGNGTRLTVT.

This clone appeared a few times. This rearrangement joins TRBV11-2 to TRBJ2-3; D not certain. CDR3 length: 11 residues. Per germline, CDR1 SGHAT and CDR2 FQNNGV. V was clipped by 0 bases and J by 8 bases, with 3 bases between them. DNA of the CDR3: TGTGCCAGCAGCTTAGAGGCTACGCAGTATTTT. It is translated as CASSLEATQYF.